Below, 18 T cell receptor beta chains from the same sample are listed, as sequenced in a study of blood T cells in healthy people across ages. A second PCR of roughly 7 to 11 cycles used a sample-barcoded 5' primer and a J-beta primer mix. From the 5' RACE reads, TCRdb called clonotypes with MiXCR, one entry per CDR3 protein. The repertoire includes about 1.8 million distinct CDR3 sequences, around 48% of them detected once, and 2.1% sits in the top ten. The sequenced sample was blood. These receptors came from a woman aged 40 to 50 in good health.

The CDR3: CASSYQAPRHYSNQPQHF. In DNA, the CDR3 is TGTGCCAGCAGTTACCAGGCACCACGCCACTATAGCAATCAGCCCCAGCATTTT. The chain is built from TRBV6-5 and TRBJ1-5; no definite D call. The CDR3 has 18 amino acids. The V gene's germline CDR1 is MNHEY and CDR2 SVGAGI. The ends were cut back, 2 bases at V and 0 bases at J, with 17 bases in the middle.

The CDR3: CASRHVRISQYEQYF. The CDR3 coding sequence is TGTGCCAGCAGACACGTACGGATTTCCCAATACGAGCAGTACTTC. The chain recombines TRBV6-4 with TRBJ2-4; D is uncertain. The J call may be in error: the DNA end matches TRBJ2-7 better. The CDR3 is 15 amino acids. The germline CDR1 and CDR2 sequences are MRHNA and SNTAGT.

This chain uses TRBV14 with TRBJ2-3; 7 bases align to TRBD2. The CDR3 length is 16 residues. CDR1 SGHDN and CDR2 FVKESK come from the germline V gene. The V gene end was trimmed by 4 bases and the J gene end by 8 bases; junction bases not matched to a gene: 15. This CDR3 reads CASSPLGGDSSVTQYF. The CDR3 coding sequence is TGTGCCAGCAGCCCGCTGGGAGGGGACTCCTCCGTTACGCAGTATTTT.

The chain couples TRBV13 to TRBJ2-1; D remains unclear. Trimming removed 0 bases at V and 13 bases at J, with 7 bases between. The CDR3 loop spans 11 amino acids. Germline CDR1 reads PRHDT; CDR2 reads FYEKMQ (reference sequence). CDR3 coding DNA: TGTGCCAGCAGCTTAGGGGGCCCACAGTTCTTC. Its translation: CASSLGGPQFF.

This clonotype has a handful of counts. CDR3 in amino acids: CASSRYEGRRGSPLHF. The CDR3 DNA reads as TGTGCCAGCAGTCGGTATGAGGGGCGTAGGGGTTCACCCCTCCACTTT. This chain links TRBV6-6 with TRBJ1-6; tentatively, D is TRBD1 (5 bases). CDR1 is MNHNY and CDR2 is SVGAGI in the germline V gene (reference sequence). V dropped 5 bases and J dropped 9 bases, with 20 bases sitting between them. The CDR3 length is 16 residues.

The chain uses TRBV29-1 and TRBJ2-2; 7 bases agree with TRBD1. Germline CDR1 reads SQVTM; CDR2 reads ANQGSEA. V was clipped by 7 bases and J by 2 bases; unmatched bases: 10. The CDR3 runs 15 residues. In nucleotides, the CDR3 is TGCAGCGGTTCTCCGAGACAGGGAAACACCGGGGAGCTGTTTTTT. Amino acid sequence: CSGSPRQGNTGELFF.

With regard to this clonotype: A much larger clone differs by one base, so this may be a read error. Here the CDR3 reads CASSVGWGSDGQYF. The CDR3 DNA sequence: TGTGCCAGCAGCGTAGGCTGGGGGTCTGACGGGCAGTACTTC. This rearrangement joins TRBV9 to TRBJ2-7; TRBD1 or TRBD2 may be the D gene (5 bases each). The CDR3 runs 14 residues. Germline CDR1 reads SGDLS; CDR2 reads YYNGEE. The V gene lost 0 bases and the J gene lost 9 bases, with 16 bases spanning the gap.

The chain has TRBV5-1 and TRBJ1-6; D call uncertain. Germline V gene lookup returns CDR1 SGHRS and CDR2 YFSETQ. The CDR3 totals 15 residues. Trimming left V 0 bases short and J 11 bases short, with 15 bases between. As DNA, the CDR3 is TGCGCCAGCAGCTTGGTCGTCGTCGGCGATACACCCCTCCACTTT. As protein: CASSLVVVGDTPLHF. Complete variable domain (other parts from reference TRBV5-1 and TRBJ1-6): KAGVTQTPRYLIKTRGQQVTLSCSPISGHRSVSWYQQTPGQGLQFLFEYFSETQRNKGNFPGRFSGRQFSNSRSEMNVSTLELGDSALYLCASSLVVVGDTPLHFGNGTRLTVT.

The CDR3 DNA is TGTGCCAGCAAAAGTGTGGGGGGCCACGGGGAGCTGTTTTTT. Protein: CASKSVGGHGELFF. The chain recombines TRBV6-5 with TRBJ2-2; D may correspond to TRBD1 or TRBD2 (6 bases each). This CDR3 region has 14 residues. Germline values: CDR1 MNHEY, CDR2 SVGAGI. V was cut by 7 bases and J by 7 bases, with 16 bases left in between.

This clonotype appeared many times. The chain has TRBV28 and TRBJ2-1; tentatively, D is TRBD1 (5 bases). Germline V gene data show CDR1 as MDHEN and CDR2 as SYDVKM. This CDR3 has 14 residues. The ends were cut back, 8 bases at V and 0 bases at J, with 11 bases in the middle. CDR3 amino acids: CASSPTGSYNEQFF. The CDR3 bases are TGTGCCAGCTCACCTACAGGCTCCTACAATGAGCAGTTCTTC.

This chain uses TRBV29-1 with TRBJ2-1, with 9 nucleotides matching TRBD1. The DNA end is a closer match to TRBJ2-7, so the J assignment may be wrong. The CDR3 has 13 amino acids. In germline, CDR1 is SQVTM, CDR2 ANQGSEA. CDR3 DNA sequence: TGCAGCGGCGGACAGGGGTCCTACAATGAGCAGTACTTC. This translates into CSGGQGSYNEQYF.

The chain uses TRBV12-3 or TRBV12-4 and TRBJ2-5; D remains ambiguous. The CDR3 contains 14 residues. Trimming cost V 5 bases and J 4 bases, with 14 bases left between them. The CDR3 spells CASSTGVGRETQYF. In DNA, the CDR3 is TGTGCCAGCAGTACTGGGGTAGGGCGAGAGACCCAGTACTTC.

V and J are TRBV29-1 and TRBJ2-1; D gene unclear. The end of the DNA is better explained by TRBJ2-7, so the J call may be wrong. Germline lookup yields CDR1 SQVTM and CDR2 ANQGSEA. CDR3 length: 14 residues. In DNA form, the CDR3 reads TGCAGCGTCCTTAGACCCATATCCTACAATGAGCAGTACTTC. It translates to CSVLRPISYNEQYF.

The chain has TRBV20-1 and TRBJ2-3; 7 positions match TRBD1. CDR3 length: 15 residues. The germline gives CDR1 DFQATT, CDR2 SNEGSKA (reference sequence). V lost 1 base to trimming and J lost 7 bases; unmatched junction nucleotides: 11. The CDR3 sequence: CSARGTGTVTNTQYF. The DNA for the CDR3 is TGCAGTGCTAGAGGGACCGGGACAGTAACGAATACGCAGTATTTT.

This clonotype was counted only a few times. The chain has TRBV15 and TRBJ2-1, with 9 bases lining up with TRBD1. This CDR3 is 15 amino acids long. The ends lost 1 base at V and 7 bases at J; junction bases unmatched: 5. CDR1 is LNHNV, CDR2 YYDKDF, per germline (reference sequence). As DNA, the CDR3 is TGTGCCACCAGCAGAGTAATGGGACAGGGTAATGAGCAGTTCTTC. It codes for CATSRVMGQGNEQFF.

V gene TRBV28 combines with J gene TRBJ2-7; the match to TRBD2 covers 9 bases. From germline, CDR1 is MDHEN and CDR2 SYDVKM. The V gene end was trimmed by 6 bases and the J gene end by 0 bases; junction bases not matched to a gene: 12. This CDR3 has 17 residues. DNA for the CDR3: TGTGCCAGCAGATCCATAGCGGGGGACACCAGCTCCTACGAGCAGTACTTC. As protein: CASRSIAGDTSSYEQYF.

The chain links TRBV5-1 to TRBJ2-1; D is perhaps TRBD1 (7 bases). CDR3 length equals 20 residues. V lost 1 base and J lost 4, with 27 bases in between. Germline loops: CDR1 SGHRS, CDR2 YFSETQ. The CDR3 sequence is CASSLTGQVRRDSAYNEQFF. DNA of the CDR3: TGCGCCAGCAGCTTGACCGGACAGGTGCGTAGGGACTCCGCTTACAATGAGCAGTTCTTC. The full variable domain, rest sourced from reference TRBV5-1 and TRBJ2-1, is KAGVTQTPRYLIKTRGQQVTLSCSPISGHRSVSWYQQTPGQGLQFLFEYFSETQRNKGNFPGRFSGRQFSNSRSEMNVSTLELGDSALYLCASSLTGQVRRDSAYNEQFFGPGTRLTVL.

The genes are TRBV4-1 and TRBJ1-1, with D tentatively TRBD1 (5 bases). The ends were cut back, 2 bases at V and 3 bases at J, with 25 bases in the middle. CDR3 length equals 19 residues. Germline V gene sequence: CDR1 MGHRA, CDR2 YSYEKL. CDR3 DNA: TGCGCCAGCAGCCAACTTGAAGCGGGGCCGAGTGGTTCGGACACTGAAGCTTTCTTT. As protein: CASSQLEAGPSGSDTEAFF.